This T cell receptor beta chain was identified in a study of T cells in Graves' hyperthyroidism and ophthalmopathy. Study-level results: Researchers report that a 13 V-J model separated ophthalmopathy from stable hyperthyroidism. Also found in blood were most expanded thyroid clonotypes above 0.001. Before onset, ophthalmopathy was predicted by the model a median roughly 6.4 months earlier.

Diagnoses used clinical symptoms, serum thyroxine and TRAb, thyroid ultrasound and orbital computed tomography. This CDR3 region has 13 residues. Germline CDR1 is GTSNPN and CDR2 is SVGIG (reference sequence). V lost 5 bases to trimming and J lost 6 bases; unmatched junction nucleotides: 8. Regarding this clonotype: Its cognate antigen is unknown. One base away lies a much larger clone, so this may be a sequencing read error.

Amplified regions were TCR beta CDR3 sequences from RNA transcripts. Researchers ran a first-round RT-PCR on the TCR CDR3 using the HTBI primer set. From the multiplex PCR reads, TCRdb called clonotypes with MiXCR, one entry per CDR3 protein. The sample has about 300,000 distinct CDR3 sequences, roughly 19% seen once. The chain joins TRBV30 to TRBJ1-2; TRBD1 aligns across 8 bases. The specimen was blood. This sequence was found in a man between 45 and 60 years old with Graves' ophthalmopathy. DNA for the CDR3: TGTGCCTGGGCCCCACAGGGGGGGAATGGCTACACCTTC. Translation gives CAWAPQGGNGYTF.